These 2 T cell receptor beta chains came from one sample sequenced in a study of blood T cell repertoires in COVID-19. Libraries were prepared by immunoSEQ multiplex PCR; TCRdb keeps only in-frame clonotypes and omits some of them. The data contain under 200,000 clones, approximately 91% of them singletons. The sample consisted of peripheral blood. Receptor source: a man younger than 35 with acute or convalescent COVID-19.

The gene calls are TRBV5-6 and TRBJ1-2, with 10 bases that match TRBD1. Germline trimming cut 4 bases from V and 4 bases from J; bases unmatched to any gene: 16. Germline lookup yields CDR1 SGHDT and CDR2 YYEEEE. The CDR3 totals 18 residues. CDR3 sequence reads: CASSLPGTGEDFIYGYTF. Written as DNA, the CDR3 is TGTGCCAGCAGCCTTCCCGGGACAGGGGAAGACTTTATCTATGGCTACACCTTC.

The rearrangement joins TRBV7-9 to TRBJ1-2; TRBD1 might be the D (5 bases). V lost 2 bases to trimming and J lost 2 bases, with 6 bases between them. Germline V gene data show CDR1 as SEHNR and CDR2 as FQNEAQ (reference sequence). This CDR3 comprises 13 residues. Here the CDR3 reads CASSLRGNYGYTF. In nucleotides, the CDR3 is TGTGCCAGCAGCTTACGGGGGAACTATGGCTACACCTTC.